The 20 T cell receptor beta chains presented below share a single source sample, sequenced in a study of blood T cell repertoires in COVID-19. TCRdb keeps only in-frame clones here, not all; method: immunoSEQ multiplex PCR. The sample carries about 80,000 clones, about 83% recorded once. Sequencing used peripheral blood. The receptors derive from a man aged 25-40 years with acute or convalescent COVID-19.

This clone has only one observation. This chain uses TRBV4-2 with TRBJ2-7; 11 bases map to TRBD2. The CDR3 is 15 residues long. Trimming cost V 4 bases and J 3 bases; bases outside gene matches: 5. Germline values: CDR1 LGHNA, CDR2 YNFKEQ. This chain's CDR3 is CASSPSGTSGYEQYF. The CDR3, as DNA: TGTGCCAGCAGCCCTTCCGGGACTAGCGGCTACGAGCAGTACTTC.

The V and J genes are TRBV28 and TRBJ2-1; weak D call: TRBD2 (6 bases). This CDR3 contains 15 residues. CDR1 is MDHEN, CDR2 SYDVKM, per germline. V gave up 8 bases and J gave up 9 bases, with 23 bases separating them. The CDR3 protein is CASPPPTGSRSEQFF. In DNA, the CDR3 is TGTGCCAGCCCCCCCCCTACCGGGAGTAGGAGTGAGCAGTTCTTC.

The chain couples TRBV20-1 to TRBJ1-1, with D unresolved. CDR1 and CDR2 from the germline V gene are DFQATT and SNEGSKA (reference sequence). V was cut by 3 bases and J by 7 bases, with 12 bases left in between. The CDR3 contains 12 residues. Here the CDR3 reads CSASMSSVEAFF. The CDR3 bases are TGCAGTGCTAGTATGTCTTCGGTTGAAGCTTTCTTT.

This clone was seen only a few times. The J gene is TRBJ2-7, the V gene TRBV6-2 or TRBV6-3; 13 nucleotides align to TRBD2. V gave up 6 bases and J gave up 4 bases; unmatched junction bases: 6. The CDR3 has 15 residues. Per germline, CDR1 MNHEY and CDR2 SVGEGT. CDR3 nucleotides: TGTGCCAGCAGCAATCAGGGACTAGCGGGATACGAGCAGTACTTC. Its translation: CASSNQGLAGYEQYF.

The J gene is TRBJ1-5, the V gene TRBV30, with TRBD1 matching 8 bases. The CDR3 is made up of 13 amino acids. Germline loops: CDR1 GTSNPN, CDR2 SVGIG (reference sequence). The ends lost 4 bases at V and 4 bases at J; junction bases unmatched: 3. CDR3: CAWTDRGNQPQHF. DNA for the CDR3: TGTGCCTGGACAGACAGGGGAAATCAGCCCCAGCATTTT.

The chain uses TRBV6-6 and TRBJ2-2; D remains ambiguous. Trimming stripped 5 bases from V and 7 bases from J, with 17 bases between. The CDR3 length is 15 residues. The germline gives CDR1 MNHNY, CDR2 SVGAGI (reference sequence). The CDR3 DNA sequence: TGTGCCAGCAGTATTAGCCTACCTGAGGTCGGGGAGCTGTTTTTT. This sequence encodes CASSISLPEVGELFF.

This chain links TRBV30 with TRBJ1-6, with D possibly matching TRBD1 (6 bases). Germline V gene lookup returns CDR1 GTSNPN and CDR2 SVGIG (reference sequence). The CDR3 consists of 16 residues. The ends were cut back, 4 bases at V and 5 bases at J, with 18 bases in the middle. The CDR3 nucleotides read TGTGCCTGGACCCAAACGACAGGACCAAATAATTCACCCCTCCACTTT. This encodes CAWTQTTGPNNSPLHF.

The chain carries TRBV28 and TRBJ1-4; TRBD1 matches 8 bases. Germline assignment: CDR1 MDHEN and CDR2 SYDVKM. V lost 0 bases and J lost 0; bases outside the gene matches: 9. The CDR3 is 19 residues long. The CDR3 protein is CASSLWSGGNTATNEKLFF. CDR3 sequence (DNA): TGTGCCAGCAGTTTATGGTCAGGGGGCAACACTGCAACTAATGAAAAACTGTTTTTT.

The chain recombines TRBV29-1 with TRBJ1-3; D is possibly TRBD1 (5 bases). Per the germline V gene, CDR1 is SQVTM and CDR2 is ANQGSEA. This CDR3 is built from 14 residues. Trimming shortened V by 3 bases and J by 4 bases, and 13 bases separated the two germline ends. CDR3 amino acids: CSVDQMGLGNTIYF. The CDR3 bases are TGCAGCGTTGATCAGATGGGACTCGGAAACACCATATATTTT.

This rearrangement joins TRBV6-1 to TRBJ2-1; 9 bases are shared with TRBD2. There are 16 residues in the CDR3. Looked up from germline, CDR1 is MNHNS and CDR2 is SASEGT. With V trimmed by 4 bases and J by 4 bases, 8 bases remained unmatched. Written as DNA, the CDR3 is TGTGCCAGCAGTGGCCGCCCGCTAGCGGGATACAATGAGCAGTTCTTC. Translating gives CASSGRPLAGYNEQFF.

V is TRBV3-1 (or the pseudogene TRBV3-2) and J is TRBJ2-7; 8 nucleotides line up with TRBD2. Germline loops: CDR1 LGHDT, CDR2 YNNKEL (reference sequence). The CDR3 has 15 residues. V trimming: 4 bases; J trimming: 0 bases; junction bases outside the gene matches: 5. CDR3 DNA sequence: TGTGCCAGCAGCCCGTTAGCGGGAAGCTCCTACGAGCAGTACTTC. This sequence encodes CASSPLAGSSYEQYF.

The chain recombines TRBV7-9 with TRBJ2-3, with 7 bases matching TRBD1. Trimming took 6 bases from V and 4 from J; bases not matched to a gene: 16. This CDR3 is 17 amino acids long. CDR1 is SEHNR and CDR2 is FQNEAQ in the germline V gene (reference sequence). This CDR3 reads CASRKGAWGTRADTQYF. In DNA form, the CDR3 reads TGTGCCAGCAGGAAGGGGGCATGGGGAACCCGCGCAGATACGCAGTATTTT.

J is TRBJ1-6 and V is TRBV7-2; D may be TRBD1 (6 bases). From germline, CDR1 is SGHTA and CDR2 FQGNSA. Trimming pared 5 bases from V and 8 bases from J, leaving 13 bases between. CDR3 size: 14 residues. CDR3 sequence (DNA): TGTGCCAGCAGCCCCAGGGGAGATTATTCACCCCTCCACTTT. It specifies CASSPRGDYSPLHF.

This clone was picked up many times. The gene calls are TRBV29-1 and TRBJ2-5; 9 bases fit TRBD1. After removal of 4 bases from V and 5 bases from J, the junction contained 14 bases not matched to a gene. CDR3 length: 16 amino acids. CDR1 is SQVTM, CDR2 ANQGSEA, per germline. The DNA of the CDR3 is TGCAGCGTTGGTGGACAGGGGTTCGCTAGCGAGGAGACCCAGTACTTC. Protein: CSVGGQGFASEETQYF. Using reference TRBV29-1 and TRBJ2-5 for the parts outside the CDR3, the full variable domain is SAVISQKPSRDICQRGTSLTIQCQVDSQVTMMFWYRQQPGQSLTLIATANQGSEATYESGFVIDKFPISRPNLTFSTLTVSNMSPEDSSIYLCSVGGQGFASEETQYFGPGTRLLVL.

This rearrangement joins TRBV19 to TRBJ1-5; D is unresolved. Germline-derived CDR1 and CDR2 are LNHDA and SQIVND (reference sequence). There are 15 residues in the CDR3. Between the trimmed V and J ends, which lost 5 bases and 0 bases, there was a span of 11 bases. The chain's CDR3 is CASSPRLDSNQPQHF. In DNA, the CDR3 is TGTGCCAGTAGTCCCCGACTGGATAGCAATCAGCCCCAGCATTTT.

The V and J genes are TRBV6-1 and TRBJ2-2; D is undetermined. The V end was cut by 3 bases, the J end by 3 bases, with 5 bases between. CDR1 and CDR2 (germline): MNHNS, SASEGT. The CDR3 sequence is 13 residues long. CDR3 bases: TGTGCCAGCAGTGACAGATACACCGGGGAGCTGTTTTTT. Its protein is CASSDRYTGELFF.

CDR3 in DNA: TGCGCCAGCAGCGCGACCCTAACAGGGAGGGAGCTGTTTTTT. Translating it yields CASSATLTGRELFF. The chain joins TRBV5-1 to TRBJ2-2; tentatively, D is TRBD1 (6 bases). The CDR3 has 14 residues. The V and J ends lost 4 bases and 9 bases respectively, with 16 bases between them. Germline CDR1 and CDR2: SGHRS and YFSETQ.

The chain combines TRBV28 with TRBJ1-5; TRBD1 matches at 8 bases. After removal of 3 bases from V and 7 bases from J, the junction contained 8 bases not matched to a gene. The CDR3 covers 15 residues. The germline V gene encodes CDR1 MDHEN and CDR2 SYDVKM. CDR3 sequence: CASSLSAGGGQPQHF. CDR3 sequence (DNA): TGTGCCAGCAGTTTGTCTGCAGGGGGCGGGCAGCCCCAGCATTTT.

V gene TRBV5-4 combines with J gene TRBJ2-1; 14 bases align to TRBD2. Germline CDR1 is SGHNT and CDR2 is YYREEE (reference sequence). CDR3 length equals 17 residues. V shed 4 bases, J shed 7 bases, and the junction held 10 bases outside the gene matches. The CDR3 is CASSEGTSGRSGNEQFF. CDR3 nucleotides: TGTGCCAGCAGCGAAGGGACTAGCGGGAGATCAGGGAATGAGCAGTTCTTC.

The chain carries TRBV5-1 and TRBJ1-2; D is possibly TRBD1 (5 bases). The V gene lost 4 bases and the J gene lost 8 bases, with 15 bases spanning the gap. CDR1 SGHRS and CDR2 YFSETQ come from the germline V gene. The CDR3 runs 13 residues. The CDR3 region has the DNA TGCGCCAGCAGCGTTGCGTTGACAGAAGGCTACACCTTC. Translation: CASSVALTEGYTF.